This T cell receptor (beta chain) was sequenced for a study of blood T cell repertoires in COVID-19. Study context: Material from acute and convalescent COVID-19 was sourced from the United States, Italy and Spain.

Living in 25 or so US areas, the participants were between roughly 18 and 89 years of age. Two negative PCRs, clearance, or symptom resolution were required of recovered Cohort 3 donors. The method was immunoSEQ multiplex PCR; TCRdb's version includes in-frame clones alone and lacks a portion of them. The table shows 300,000 to 350,000 clones, with approximately 85% occurring only once. In this sample, this clone turned up once. The sample taken for sequencing was PBMCs or T cells enriched from blood (not recorded which). The sequence came from a man aged 25-40 years who had recovered from COVID-19.

CDR3 sequence: CATSDRGQGQTDTQYF. The DNA for the CDR3 is TGTGCCACCAGTGACCGGGGACAGGGCCAAACGGATACGCAGTATTTT. The chain couples TRBV24-1 to TRBJ2-3; 9 bases agree with TRBD1. CDR1 is KGHDR and CDR2 is SFDVKD in the germline V gene. The CDR3 sequence is 16 residues long. J gave up 6 bases and V 4 bases, and 10 bases lay outside the gene matches.